This TCR beta chain is drawn from a study of blood T cell repertoires in COVID-19. Study overall: Samples came from the United States, Italy and Spain, spanning acute and convalescent COVID-19.

CDR1 and CDR2 from the germline V gene are SGHAT and FQNNGV. This CDR3 contains 14 residues. Trimming left V 0 bases short and J 7 bases short, with 12 bases between. In Seattle, patients joined the study during active infection and were tracked longitudinally. Authors' analysis steps: How many nucleated cells were present was estimated from reference gene primer amplification. Clones were sequenced by immunoSEQ multiplex PCR, and TCRdb holds only the in-frame ones, with some missing. Clone size and the V and J calls come from that table; the DNA yielded D and trimming. Found here are over 200,000 clones, under 90% of them singletons; the top ten hold roughly 11%.

The V call is TRBV11-2, the J call TRBJ1-2; D remains unclear. Sequenced: peripheral blood. The clonotype originates from a man aged 50 or older with COVID-19, enrolled during active disease. CDR3 DNA: TGTGCCAGCAGCTTAGAGTTAGCTCGGGGTGGCTACACCTTC. Protein: CASSLELARGGYTF.